This paragraph covers one T cell receptor (beta chain) sequence. Antigen: not known. An assay was performed, and its level was deep. Each replicate PCR on the sorted subsets used 150 to 200 ng DNA (around 30,000 T cell genomes). Here immunoSEQ multiplex PCR was the method, and the copy in TCRdb shows in-frame clones only, minus some. The sample holds more than 900,000 clones, around 78% seen once. V dropped 5 bases and J dropped 3; count of bases not matched to a gene: 10. The CDR3 length is 15 residues. CDR1 is SGHTA and CDR2 is FQGNSA in the germline V gene. These data are taken from a study of shared clonotypes between healthy human individuals. Overall study findings and caveats: Estimated clonotype richness was generally higher in naive than memory subsets.

The sequencing sample was made of memory CD4+ T cells from PBMCs. Indicated subset: CD45RA-negative fraction. The TCR comes from a man younger than 30 in good health. Some clones in this sample may be carry-over from other donors' samples. The chain recombines TRBV7-2 with TRBJ2-7; 7 bases fit TRBD2. The chain's CDR3 is CASSRDGGEHYEQYF. The CDR3 nucleotides are TGTGCCAGCAGCCGGGATGGGGGGGAGCACTACGAGCAGTACTTC.